This passage covers 23 T cell receptor beta chains from one sample sequenced in a study of cytomegalovirus exposure and HLA in healthy donors. Primers for the PCR totalled 60 Vbeta and 13 Jbeta. The method was immunoSEQ multiplex PCR; TCRdb's version includes in-frame clones alone and lacks a portion of them. The data contain around 100,000 clones, about three quarters of them seen just once; the ten biggest clones take up approximately 5.1%. Sequencing was performed on PBMCs. The receptors were gathered from a female donor in good health and CMV-seropositive.

This chain joins TRBV4-3 and TRBJ2-1; 15 bases align to TRBD2. Germline V gene sequence: CDR1 LGHNA, CDR2 YSLEER. V shed 3 bases, J shed 2 bases, and the junction held 5 bases outside the gene matches. CDR3 size: 18 residues. Here the CDR3 DNA reads TGCGCCAGCAGCCAGCGGACTAGCGGGGGGGCAGCCTACAATGAGCAGTTCTTC. Translated, it gives CASSQRTSGGAAYNEQFF.

The CDR3 sequence is CASSQRRGLGRGGYQETQYF. DNA for the CDR3: TGTGCCAGCAGCCAAAGGCGGGGACTAGGCCGAGGGGGGTACCAAGAGACCCAGTACTTC. This chain connects TRBV14 to TRBJ2-5, with 8 bases lining up with TRBD2. Germline CDR1 reads SGHDN; CDR2 reads FVKESK. The CDR3 has 20 residues. V lost 2 bases, J lost 0 bases, and 17 bases stayed unmatched.

The chain uses TRBV7-2 and TRBJ1-2; D is undetermined. Germline loops: CDR1 SGHTA, CDR2 FQGNSA. The V end was cut by 5 bases, the J end by 8 bases, with 18 bases between. This CDR3 contains 14 residues. CDR3 nucleotide sequence: TGTGCCAGCAGCGTTTTTGGAGGGTTTGCGGGCTACACCTTC. It codes for CASSVFGGFAGYTF. Using reference TRBV7-2 and TRBJ1-2 for the parts outside the CDR3, the full variable domain is GAGVSQSPSNKVTEKGKDVELRCDPISGHTALYWYRQSLGQGLEFLIYFQGNSAPDKSGLPSDRFSAERTGGSVSTLTIQRTQQEDSAVYLCASSVFGGFAGYTFGSGTRLTVV.

J is TRBJ2-1 and V is TRBV7-3; possibly TRBD2 for D (5 bases). Germline V CDR1 and CDR2: SGHTA, FQGTGA. The V and J ends lost 6 bases and 13 bases respectively, with 16 bases between them. This CDR3 contains 12 residues. The CDR3 reads CASSLGMGKQFF. CDR3 bases: TGTGCCAGCAGTCTCGGGATGGGAAAACAGTTCTTC.

The chain employs TRBV7-2 and TRBJ2-1; TRBD2 agrees at 10 bases. This CDR3 comprises 15 residues. The germline V gene encodes CDR1 SGHTA and CDR2 FQGNSA. V shed 0 bases, J shed 4 bases, and the junction held 0 bases outside the gene matches. CDR3 nucleotide sequence: TGTGCCAGCAGCTTAGCACTAGCGGGGTACAATGAGCAGTTCTTC. It encodes CASSLALAGYNEQFF.

The chain carries TRBV19 and TRBJ2-7; 10 positions agree with TRBD1. J lost 5 bases, V lost 8 bases, and 6 bases had no gene match. Germline assignment: CDR1 LNHDA and CDR2 SQIVND (reference sequence). There are 13 residues in the CDR3. Written as DNA, the CDR3 is TGTGCCAGTCGAGGGACAGGGGAAGACGAGCAGTACTTC. This gives the protein CASRGTGEDEQYF.

This clone was seen a handful of times. The rearrangement uses TRBV7-9 and TRBJ2-3, with TRBD2 identical over 12 bases. The CDR3 length is 19 residues. Germline CDR1 reads SEHNR; CDR2 reads FQNEAQ (reference sequence). V shed 0 bases and J 0 bases; nucleotides not matched to a gene: 7. CDR3 nucleotides: TGTGCCAGCAGCTTAGCGGATCTAGCGGGGGGGTATAGCACAGATACGCAGTATTTT. Translating gives CASSLADLAGGYSTDTQYF. Full variable domain (missing parts from reference TRBV7-9 and TRBJ2-3): DTGVSQNPRHKITKRGQNVTFRCDPISEHNRLYWYRQTLGQGPEFLTYFQNEAQLEKSRLLSDRFSAERPKGSFSTLEIQRTEQGDSAMYLCASSLADLAGGYSTDTQYFGPGTRLTVL.

The chain uses TRBV5-4 and TRBJ1-6, with D possibly being TRBD1 (6 bases). The germline CDR1 and CDR2 sequences are SGHNT and YYREEE (reference sequence). Trimming removed 0 bases from V and 7 bases from J, with 11 bases in between. The CDR3 has 15 residues. In DNA form, the CDR3 reads TGTGCCAGCAGCTTGGCAGGGGCCATAAATTCACCCCTCCACTTT. As protein: CASSLAGAINSPLHF.

The J gene is TRBJ2-1, the V gene TRBV28; possible D gene TRBD2, 7 bases. The CDR3 is made up of 18 amino acids. V lost 5 bases to trimming and J lost 0 bases, with 20 bases between them. Germline loops: CDR1 MDHEN, CDR2 SYDVKM. CDR3 protein: CASSPALGGGDSYNEQFF. In DNA, the CDR3 is TGTGCCAGCAGTCCAGCTCTAGGGGGGGGCGACTCCTACAATGAGCAGTTCTTC. Full variable domain (missing parts from reference TRBV28 and TRBJ2-1): DVKVTQSSRYLVKRTGEKVFLECVQDMDHENMFWYRQDPGLGLRLIYFSYDVKMKEKGDIPEGYSVSREKKERFSLILESASTNQTSMYLCASSPALGGGDSYNEQFFGPGTRLTVL.

The chain has TRBV18 and TRBJ1-3; 7 bases align to TRBD1. The length of the CDR3 is 16 residues. Germline CDR1 reads KGHSH; CDR2 reads LQKENI. V lost 0 bases and J lost 0; bases outside the gene matches: 2. In DNA form, the CDR3 reads TGTGCCAGCTCACCACCGGCAGGGGGCTCTGGAAACACCATATATTTT. Translating gives CASSPPAGGSGNTIYF.

This clone occurred a few times. V and J are TRBV6-6 and TRBJ1-5; 7 nucleotides match TRBD1. V lost 6 bases and J lost 0; bases outside the gene matches: 5. The length of the CDR3 is 15 residues. Germline V lookup: CDR1 MNHNY, CDR2 SVGAGI (reference sequence). The CDR3 DNA reads as TGTGCCAGCAGCTCGGACAGGCGTAGCAATCAGCCCCAGCATTTT. Residues: CASSSDRRSNQPQHF.

There are a few counts of this clone. This chain connects TRBV5-1 to TRBJ2-5; 8 bases are a match to TRBD1. Losses at the gene ends were 1 base for V and 1 base for J; bases not matched to a gene: 6. This CDR3 has 16 residues. From germline, CDR1 is SGHRS and CDR2 YFSETQ. The CDR3 is CASSLRSDRAQETQYF. In nucleotides, the CDR3 is TGCGCCAGCAGCTTGAGATCGGACAGGGCCCAAGAGACCCAGTACTTC.

This clone was seen more than once but under ten times. The V gene is TRBV29-1, the J gene TRBJ1-1; 7 nucleotides match TRBD1. The CDR3 is 14 residues long. In germline, CDR1 is SQVTM, CDR2 ANQGSEA. V gave up 7 bases and J gave up 11 bases; unmatched junction bases: 19. The CDR3 here is CSAQSAGQSTGAFF. DNA of the CDR3: TGCAGCGCTCAATCCGCGGGACAGTCAACCGGGGCTTTCTTT.

This clone showed up just once. This sequence joins TRBV19 and TRBJ2-1; TRBD2 is a possible D gene (6 bases). Trimming shortened V by 7 bases and J by 0 bases, and 25 bases separated the two germline ends. CDR1 is LNHDA, CDR2 SQIVND, per germline (reference sequence). CDR3 length equals 19 residues. CDR3 residues: CASIPTRRRASGSYNEQFF. DNA for the CDR3: TGTGCCAGTATCCCTACACGGCGGAGGGCCAGCGGCTCCTACAATGAGCAGTTCTTC.

The rearrangement joins TRBV19 to TRBJ1-4; D is uncertain. Trimming left V 1 base short and J 4 bases short, with 7 bases between. Per the germline V gene, CDR1 is LNHDA and CDR2 is SQIVND (reference sequence). The CDR3 sequence is 14 residues long. CDR3 in amino acids: CASSIGRGNEKLFF. CDR3 nucleotide sequence: TGTGCCAGTAGTATAGGACGAGGTAATGAAAAACTGTTTTTT.

CDR3 in amino acids: CASSQHPIRRSNSGNTIYF. In DNA, the CDR3 is TGTGCCAGCTCACAACACCCTATTCGACGGAGCAACTCTGGAAACACCATATATTTT. The chain uses TRBV18 and TRBJ1-3; D remains ambiguous. The CDR3 is made up of 19 amino acids. The germline CDR1 and CDR2 sequences are KGHSH and LQKENI. Deletions cut 4 bases from V and 0 bases from J, with 22 bases between.

This clone is a singleton in its sample. The rearrangement joins TRBV10-2 to TRBJ2-2, with TRBD2 matching over 8 bases. Germline V gene lookup returns CDR1 WSHSY and CDR2 SAAADI. The CDR3 sequence is 16 residues long. V gave up 8 bases and J gave up 1 base; unmatched junction bases: 9. The CDR3 nucleotides are TGCGCCAGCTATGACGCCAGCGGGAGGAACACCGGGGAGCTGTTTTTT. Residues: CASYDASGRNTGELFF.

The chain uses TRBV4-1 and TRBJ1-1; TRBD1 is a possible D gene (5 bases). CDR1 MGHRA and CDR2 YSYEKL come from the germline V gene. The V and J ends lost 1 base and 0 bases respectively, with 12 bases between them. The CDR3 has 16 amino acids. The DNA of the CDR3 is TGCGCCAGCAGCCAAGTAGGAGGGGTATTGAACACTGAAGCTTTCTTT. Protein product: CASSQVGGVLNTEAFF.

This sequence joins TRBV10-3 and TRBJ1-1; 10 bases align to TRBD1. Germline-derived CDR1 and CDR2 are ENHRY and SYGVKD. The CDR3 has 15 amino acids. With 6 bases clipped from V and 9 bases from J, the junction kept 13 bases outside the gene matches. CDR3 residues: CAISTGTGVTVKAFF. DNA for the CDR3: TGTGCCATCAGCACCGGGACAGGGGTCACCGTGAAAGCTTTCTTT.

As to this clone: Distinct nucleotide sequences in the sample also encode this CDR3. The CDR3 DNA follows: TGTGCCAGCTCACCAGACAGGGATCAGCCCCAGCATTTT. This encodes CASSPDRDQPQHF. The V gene is TRBV18, the J gene TRBJ1-5, with 7 bases lining up with TRBD1. The CDR3 covers 13 residues. V trimming: 2 bases; J trimming: 5 bases; junction bases outside the gene matches: 0. In germline, CDR1 is KGHSH, CDR2 LQKENI.

The table lists this clone with a few counts. This rearrangement joins TRBV7-2 to TRBJ2-7; D gene uncertain. The germline gives CDR1 SGHTA, CDR2 FQGNSA. V gave up 2 bases and J gave up 7 bases, with 12 bases separating them. CDR3 size: 13 residues. Written as DNA, the CDR3 is TGTGCCAGCAGCTTAACCCCACCGGGTGAGCAGTACTTC. This sequence encodes CASSLTPPGEQYF.

V usage is TRBV7-9 and J usage is TRBJ2-7; 8 positions match TRBD1. Germline CDR1 reads SEHNR; CDR2 reads FQNEAQ (reference sequence). The CDR3 covers 14 residues. J lost 4 bases, V lost 3 bases, and 5 bases had no gene match. DNA for the CDR3: TGTGCCAGCAGCTTCCGGGACAGGAGTTACGAGCAGTACTTC. This encodes CASSFRDRSYEQYF.

This chain links TRBV2 with TRBJ2-1; a weak D match, TRBD1 (6 bases). The V end was cut by 1 base, the J end by 8 bases, with 9 bases between. Germline CDR1 is SNHLY and CDR2 is FYNNEI. The CDR3 consists of 13 residues. CDR3 amino acids: CASSEDRVHEQFF. The CDR3 bases are TGTGCCAGCAGTGAAGACAGGGTCCATGAGCAGTTCTTC.